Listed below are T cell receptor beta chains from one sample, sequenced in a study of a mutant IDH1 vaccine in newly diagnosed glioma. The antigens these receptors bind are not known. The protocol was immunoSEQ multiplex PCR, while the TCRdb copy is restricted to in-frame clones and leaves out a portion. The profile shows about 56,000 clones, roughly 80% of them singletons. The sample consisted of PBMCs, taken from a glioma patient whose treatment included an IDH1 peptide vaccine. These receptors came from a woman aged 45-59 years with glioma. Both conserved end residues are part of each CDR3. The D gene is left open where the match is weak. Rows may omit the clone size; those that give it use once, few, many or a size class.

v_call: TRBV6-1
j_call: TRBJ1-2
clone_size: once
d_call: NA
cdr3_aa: CASSGYHSYGYTF
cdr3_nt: TGTGCCAGCAGTGGCTATCATAGCTATGGCTACACCTTC

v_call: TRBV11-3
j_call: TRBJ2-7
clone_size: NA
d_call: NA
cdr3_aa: CASSSPTDEQYF
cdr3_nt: TGTGCCAGCAGCTCCCCGACAGACGAGCAGTACTTC

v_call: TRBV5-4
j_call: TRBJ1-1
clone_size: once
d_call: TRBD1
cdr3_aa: CASSLAGGGRSNTEAFF
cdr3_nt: TGTGCCAGCAGCTTGGCAGGGGGCGGGAGGTCGAACACTGAAGCTTTCTTT

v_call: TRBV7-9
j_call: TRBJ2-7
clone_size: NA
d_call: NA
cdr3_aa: CASSLEQPGSYEQYF
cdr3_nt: TGTGCCAGCAGCTTAGAACAGCCAGGCTCCTACGAGCAGTACTTC

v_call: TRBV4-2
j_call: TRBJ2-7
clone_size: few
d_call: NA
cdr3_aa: CASSQEPGTGAYEQYF
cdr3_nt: TGTGCCAGCAGCCAAGAACCGGGGACCGGCGCCTACGAGCAGTACTTC

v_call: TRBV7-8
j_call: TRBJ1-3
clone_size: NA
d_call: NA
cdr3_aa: CASSLGHIGNTIYF
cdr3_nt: TGTGCCAGCAGCTTGGGACATATCGGAAACACCATATATTTT

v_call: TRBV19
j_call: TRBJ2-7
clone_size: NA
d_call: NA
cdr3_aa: CASSRLEGTYEQYF
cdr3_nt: TGTGCCAGTAGTAGACTCGAAGGAACCTACGAGCAGTACTTC

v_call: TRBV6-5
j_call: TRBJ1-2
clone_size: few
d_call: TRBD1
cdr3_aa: CASTSTDRGNGYTF
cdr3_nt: TGTGCCAGCACCTCCACGGACAGGGGTAATGGCTACACCTTC

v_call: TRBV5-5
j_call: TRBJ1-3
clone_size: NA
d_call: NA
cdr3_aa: CASSFTLDSGNTIYF
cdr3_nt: TGTGCCAGCAGCTTCACTTTGGACAGTGGAAACACCATATATTTT

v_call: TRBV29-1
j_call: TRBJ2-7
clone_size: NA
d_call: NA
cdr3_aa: CSVEVRSYEQYF
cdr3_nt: TGCAGCGTTGAAGTTAGGTCCTACGAGCAGTACTTC

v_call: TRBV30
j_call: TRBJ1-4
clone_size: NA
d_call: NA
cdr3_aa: CAWTLSGGLNEKLFF
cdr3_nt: TGTGCCTGGACACTCAGTGGGGGCCTGAATGAAAAACTGTTTTTT

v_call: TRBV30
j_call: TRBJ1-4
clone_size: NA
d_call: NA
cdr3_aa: CAWSVRRDNEKLFF
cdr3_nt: TGTGCCTGGAGTGTACGGCGGGATAATGAAAAACTGTTTTTT

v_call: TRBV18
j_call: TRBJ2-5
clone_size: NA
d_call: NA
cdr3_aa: CASSPEQETQYF
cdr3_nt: TGTGCCAGCTCACCTGAGCAAGAGACCCAGTACTTC

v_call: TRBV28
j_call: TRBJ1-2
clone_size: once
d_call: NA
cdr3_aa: CASSSVRGVFYGYTF
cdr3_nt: TGTGCCAGCAGTTCCGTCCGCGGGGTGTTCTATGGCTACACCTTC

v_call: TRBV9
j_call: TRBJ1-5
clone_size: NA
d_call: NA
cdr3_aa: CASSVGGGRQPQHF
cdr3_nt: TGTGCCAGCAGCGTAGGGGGAGGGAGACAGCCCCAGCATTTT

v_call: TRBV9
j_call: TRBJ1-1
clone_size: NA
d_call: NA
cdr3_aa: CASSVGGGTNTEAFF
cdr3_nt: TGTGCCAGCAGCGTAGGGGGAGGGACGAACACTGAAGCTTTCTTT

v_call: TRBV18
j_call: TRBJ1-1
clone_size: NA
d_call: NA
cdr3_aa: CASSTDRNTEAFF
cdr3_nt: TGTGCCAGCTCTACAGACAGGAACACTGAAGCTTTCTTT

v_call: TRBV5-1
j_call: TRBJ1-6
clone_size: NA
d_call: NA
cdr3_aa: CASAGDNYNSPLHF
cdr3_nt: TGCGCCAGTGCAGGCGACAACTATAATTCACCCCTCCACTTT

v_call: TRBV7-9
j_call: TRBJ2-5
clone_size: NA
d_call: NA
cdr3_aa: CASSWGAKETQYF
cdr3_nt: TGTGCCAGCAGTTGGGGGGCGAAAGAGACCCAGTACTTC

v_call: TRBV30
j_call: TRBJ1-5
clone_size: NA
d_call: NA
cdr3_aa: CAYAAGPLNQPQHF
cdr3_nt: TGTGCCTATGCAGCGGGACCCCTCAATCAGCCCCAGCATTTT

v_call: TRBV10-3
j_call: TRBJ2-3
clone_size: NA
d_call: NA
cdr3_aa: CAISTRGSKDTQYF
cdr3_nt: TGTGCCATCAGCACCAGGGGTTCGAAGGATACGCAGTATTTT

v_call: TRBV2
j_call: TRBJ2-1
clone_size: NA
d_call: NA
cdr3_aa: CASSVQTLNEQFF
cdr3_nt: TGTGCCAGCAGCGTCCAGACCCTCAATGAGCAGTTCTTC